Below are 8 T cell receptor beta chains sequenced from a single sample in a study of identifying expanded T cells in peripheral blood. This table comes from immunoSEQ multiplex PCR, and its TCRdb copy is limited to in-frame clones, with some not included. This table holds approximately 90,000 clones, more than 70% found once. Sequenced: blood. All receptors derive from a person between 18 and 75 years old in good health.

This chain connects TRBV5-8 to TRBJ2-5, with a weak D call TRBD2 (6 bases). Germline V gene data show CDR1 as SGHTS and CDR2 as YDEGEE. V was trimmed by 2 bases and J by 7 bases, leaving 18 bases between them. The CDR3 sequence is 15 residues long. The CDR3 protein is CASSLSGGIRGTQYF. For the CDR3, the DNA is TGTGCCAGCAGCTTATCCGGGGGTATAAGGGGGACCCAGTACTTC.

Note on this clone: Other DNA sequences in the same sample also yield this CDR3. The chain combines TRBV7-3 with TRBJ1-1, with D possibly being TRBD1 (6 bases). With 4 bases removed from V and 1 base from J, the gap between germline ends came to 7 bases. Germline V gene sequence: CDR1 SGHTA, CDR2 FQGTGA. The CDR3 extends over 13 amino acids. The CDR3: CASSSDRNTEAFF. The CDR3 nucleotides read TGTGCCAGCAGCTCGGACAGGAACACTGAAGCTTTCTTT.

The V call is TRBV7-2, the J call TRBJ1-1; D gene uncertain. The V gene's germline CDR1 is SGHTA and CDR2 FQGNSA. Trimming left V 5 bases short and J 0 bases short, with 10 bases between. The CDR3 is made up of 14 amino acids. CDR3 DNA sequence: TGTGCCAGCAGCCCCGGGGTGGTGAACACTGAAGCTTTCTTT. Translating it yields CASSPGVVNTEAFF.

The rearrangement joins TRBV4-1 to TRBJ2-5, with D unclear. CDR3 length equals 13 residues. The V gene's germline CDR1 is MGHRA and CDR2 YSYEKL. V was trimmed by 4 bases and J by 4 bases, leaving 10 bases between them. In DNA form, the CDR3 reads TGCGCCAGCAGCCTTTCCCCGAGAGAGACCCAGTACTTC. It encodes CASSLSPRETQYF.

The chain recombines TRBV27 with TRBJ2-1; the match to TRBD2 covers 8 bases. The length of the CDR3 is 15 residues. After removal of 4 bases from V and 3 bases from J, the junction contained 5 bases not matched to a gene. Germline values: CDR1 MNHEY, CDR2 SMNVEV (reference sequence). DNA of the CDR3: TGTGCCAGCAGTTCGACGACTAGCGACTACAATGAGCAGTTCTTC. It codes for CASSSTTSDYNEQFF.

The rearrangement uses TRBV6-4 and TRBJ2-3; the match to TRBD2 covers 8 bases. The CDR3 contains 17 residues. The germline gives CDR1 MRHNA, CDR2 SNTAGT. Trimming at V came to 3 bases and at J to 4 bases, leaving 12 bases not matched to a gene. The CDR3 spells CASSETTGAGGSDTQYF. The CDR3 coding sequence is TGTGCCAGCAGTGAAACCACCGGGGCGGGAGGCTCAGATACGCAGTATTTT.

The chain couples TRBV7-9 to TRBJ2-1; D is possibly TRBD1 (5 bases). The CDR3 extends over 13 amino acids. Germline assignment: CDR1 SEHNR and CDR2 FQNEAQ (reference sequence). V was shortened by 1 base and J by 5 bases, with 6 bases between the two germline ends. The CDR3 loop is CASSLGQHNEQFF. CDR3 DNA: TGTGCCAGCAGCTTAGGACAGCACAATGAGCAGTTCTTC.

This chain links TRBV28 with TRBJ2-7, with 10 bases aligning to TRBD2. The V gene's germline CDR1 is MDHEN and CDR2 SYDVKM. Germline trimming cut 2 bases from V and 3 bases from J; bases unmatched to any gene: 4. CDR3 length: 15 amino acids. CDR3 protein: CASSLSLAGGYEQYF. Written as DNA, the CDR3 is TGTGCCAGCAGTTTAAGCTTAGCGGGAGGCTACGAGCAGTACTTC.